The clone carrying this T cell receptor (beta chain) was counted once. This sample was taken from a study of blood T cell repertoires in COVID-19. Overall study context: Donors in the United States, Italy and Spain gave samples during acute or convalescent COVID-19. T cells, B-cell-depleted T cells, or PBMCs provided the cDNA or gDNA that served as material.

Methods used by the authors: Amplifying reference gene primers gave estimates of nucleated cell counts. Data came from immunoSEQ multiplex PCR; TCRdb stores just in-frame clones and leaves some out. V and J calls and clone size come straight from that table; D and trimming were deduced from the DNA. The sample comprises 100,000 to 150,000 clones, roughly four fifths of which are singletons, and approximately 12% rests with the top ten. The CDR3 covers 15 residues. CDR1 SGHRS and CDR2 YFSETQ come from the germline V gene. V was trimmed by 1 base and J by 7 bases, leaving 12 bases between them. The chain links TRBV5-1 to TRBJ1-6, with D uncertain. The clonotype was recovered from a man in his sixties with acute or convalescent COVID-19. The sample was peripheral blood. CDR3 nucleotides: TGCGCCAGCAGCTTGAGCGGGTCTAAGAATTCACCCCTCCACTTT. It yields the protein CASSLSGSKNSPLHF.